The clone carrying this TCR beta chain was picked up a small number of times. This sample stems from a study of early T cells in non-severe SARS-CoV-2 infection. About the study: From unsorted whole blood, bulk RNA was sequenced, and the chains remained unpaired.

CDR1 and CDR2 from the germline V gene are MDHEN and SYDVKM. This CDR3 spans 15 amino acids. V gave up 2 bases and J gave up 1 base, with 8 bases separating them. Individual cDNA molecules each received unique molecular identifiers attached to them. TCRdb redid the calling of the 5' RACE reads with MiXCR, one entry per CDR3 protein. In the table there are about 34,000 distinct CDR3 sequences, 5% to 6.5% of which are singletons. The TCR sequence derives from an adult who was a healthcare worker with PCR-confirmed SARS-CoV-2 infection or an uninfected control (not recorded which). The chain is built from TRBV28 and TRBJ2-2; D not certain. The sample was whole blood. CDR3 bases: TGTGCCAGCAGTTTAGGGGTGCTGAACACCGGGGAGCTGTTTTTT. This encodes CASSLGVLNTGELFF.